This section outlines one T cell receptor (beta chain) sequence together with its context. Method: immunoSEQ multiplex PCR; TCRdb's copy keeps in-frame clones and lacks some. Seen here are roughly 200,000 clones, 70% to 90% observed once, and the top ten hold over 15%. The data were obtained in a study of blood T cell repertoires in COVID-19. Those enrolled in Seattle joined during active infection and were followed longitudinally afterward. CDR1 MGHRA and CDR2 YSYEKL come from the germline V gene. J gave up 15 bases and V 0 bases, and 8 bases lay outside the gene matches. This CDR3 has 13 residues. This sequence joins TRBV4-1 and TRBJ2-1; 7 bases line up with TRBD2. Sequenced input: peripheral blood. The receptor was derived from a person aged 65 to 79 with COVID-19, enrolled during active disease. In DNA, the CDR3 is TGCGCCAGCAGCCAAGATAGTTGGGCGGGAGTGTTCTTC. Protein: CASSQDSWAGVFF.